Presented here are 12 T cell receptor beta chains from one specimen sequenced in a study of blood T cell repertoires in COVID-19. TCRdb's table, derived via immunoSEQ multiplex PCR, lists solely in-frame clones and lacks some. The table lists tens of thousands of clones, 75% to 90% of them singletons. The sample comprised peripheral blood. These receptors were collected from a woman between 50 and 59 years old with active or convalescent COVID-19.

This sequence joins TRBV5-4 and TRBJ2-1; D gene ambiguous. This CDR3 has 13 amino acids. V lost 4 bases and J 3 bases, leaving 8 bases between the germline ends. Germline loops: CDR1 SGHNT, CDR2 YYREEE (reference sequence). The CDR3 loop is CASSQDYYNEQFF. CDR3 coding DNA: TGTGCCAGCAGCCAGGATTACTACAATGAGCAGTTCTTC.

The chain links TRBV5-1 to TRBJ1-4; TRBD1 matches at 10 bases. CDR1 SGHRS and CDR2 YFSETQ come from the germline V gene. The CDR3 spans 14 residues. V lost 4 bases, J lost 6 bases, and 3 bases stayed unmatched. The CDR3 sequence: CASSGGQGYEKLFF. For the CDR3, the DNA is TGCGCCAGCAGCGGGGGACAGGGGTATGAAAAACTGTTTTTT.

This chain uses TRBV10-3 with TRBJ2-1; a weak D match, TRBD1 (5 bases). In germline, CDR1 is ENHRY, CDR2 SYGVKD. Trimming shortened V by 3 bases and J by 8 bases, and 8 bases separated the two germline ends. CDR3 size: 12 residues. In nucleotides, the CDR3 is TGTGCCATCAGTGAAGGGGATCATGAGCAGTTCTTC. Residues: CAISEGDHEQFF.

The CDR3 DNA reads as TGCGCCAGCAGCCAACAACTAGCGGGGGGCTCCGATACGCAGTATTTT. Amino acid sequence: CASSQQLAGGSDTQYF. V and J are TRBV4-3 and TRBJ2-3; 12 positions match TRBD2. This CDR3 region has 16 residues. Germline CDR1 reads LGHNA; CDR2 reads YSLEER. V shed 2 bases, J shed 6 bases, and the junction held 6 bases outside the gene matches.

The chain combines TRBV4-3 with TRBJ2-3; 12 positions match TRBD2. J lost 5 bases, V lost 0 bases, and 3 bases had no gene match. Germline CDR1 LGHNA, CDR2 YSLEER. The CDR3 spans 16 residues. CDR3 sequence (DNA): TGCGCCAGCAGCCAAGAAACGACTAGCGGGGGAGATACGCAGTATTTT. Its translation: CASSQETTSGGDTQYF.

V usage is TRBV5-1 and J usage is TRBJ2-2, with D perhaps matching TRBD2 (6 bases). Between the trimmed V and J ends, which lost 1 base and 9 bases, there was a span of 31 bases. CDR3 length equals 20 residues. Germline assignment: CDR1 SGHRS and CDR2 YFSETQ. The CDR3 sequence: CASSLILGTVLPAARRELFF. The CDR3 DNA follows: TGCGCCAGCAGCTTGATTTTGGGGACTGTTCTCCCCGCGGCCCGAAGGGAGCTGTTTTTT.

The chain has TRBV5-1 and TRBJ1-6; 7 nucleotides line up with TRBD1. This CDR3 is built from 16 residues. V shed 0 bases and J 2 bases; nucleotides not matched to a gene: 2. From germline, CDR1 is SGHRS and CDR2 YFSETQ. The CDR3 nucleotides are TGCGCCAGCAGCTTGGACAGGGGCCCCTATAATTCACCCCTCCACTTT. Encoded protein: CASSLDRGPYNSPLHF.

V usage is TRBV19 and J usage is TRBJ1-1; TRBD1 matches 8 bases. Germline CDR1 is LNHDA and CDR2 is SQIVND (reference sequence). This CDR3 comprises 14 residues. The junction had 5 bases not matched to a gene; V was cut back by 4 bases and J by 4 bases. CDR3 residues: CASSTHTGGTEAFF. CDR3 coding DNA: TGTGCCAGTAGTACTCACACAGGGGGCACTGAAGCTTTCTTT.

In its sample, this clone was seen once. The genes are TRBV4-1 and TRBJ1-5; no reliable D call. CDR1 is MGHRA and CDR2 is YSYEKL in the germline V gene. V was trimmed by 6 bases and J by 0 bases, leaving 12 bases between them. The CDR3 sequence is 15 residues long. For the CDR3, the DNA is TGCGCCAGCAGACCCACAGAAAATAGCAATCAGCCCCAGCATTTT. This translates into CASRPTENSNQPQHF.

This clone occurred a few times. CDR3 amino acids: CASSLGEGFSYNEQFF. The CDR3 region has the DNA TGCGCCAGCAGCTTGGGGGAGGGATTCTCCTACAATGAGCAGTTCTTC. The chain couples TRBV5-1 to TRBJ2-1, with 7 bases that match TRBD2. The CDR3 extends over 16 amino acids. Per germline, CDR1 SGHRS and CDR2 YFSETQ. The J segment lost 0 bases and the V segment lost 0 bases, leaving 3 bases of the junction unmatched.

This clone was picked up one time. The V and J genes are TRBV7-6 and TRBJ2-7, with D maybe TRBD2 (6 bases). Germline assignment: CDR1 SGHVS and CDR2 FNYEAQ. Trimming pared 5 bases from V and 7 bases from J, leaving 15 bases between. This CDR3 spans 13 amino acids. CDR3 sequence: CASSGTAMGEQYF. DNA for the CDR3: TGTGCCAGCAGCGGGACTGCCATGGGGGAGCAGTACTTC.

This chain links TRBV4-3 with TRBJ2-7; D is perhaps TRBD2 (6 bases). This CDR3 is built from 14 residues. CDR1 and CDR2 (germline): LGHNA, YSLEER. The germline V and J ends were trimmed by 4 bases and 4 bases, with 14 bases remaining between them. CDR3 residues: CASSLSLGRYEQYF. CDR3 nucleotides: TGCGCCAGCAGCCTCAGCTTGGGGAGGTACGAGCAGTACTTC.